One sample yielded the 17 T cell receptor beta chains listed below, sequenced in a study of CD8 T cells in ankylosing spondylitis. TCRdb reprocessed the 5' RACE reads via MiXCR and lists one record per CDR3 protein. The sample has 390,000 or so distinct CDR3 sequences, about 20% seen once; the top ten hold approximately 15%. Points from the study as a whole: It appeared that ankylosing spondylitis blood was characterized by a TCR beta motif of several highly homologous variants.

These receptors' targets are unknown. The sample comprised blood, either unsorted or a sorted T cell fraction (not recorded which). The source is a male donor with ankylosing spondylitis.

The J gene is TRBJ2-7, the V gene TRBV10-3, with D unresolved. The V gene lost 2 bases and the J gene lost 0 bases, with 14 bases spanning the gap. The germline CDR1 and CDR2 sequences are ENHRY and SYGVKD. The CDR3 runs to 16 residues. In nucleotides, the CDR3 is TGTGCCATCAGTGAGACCAACGTCTATAGCTCCTACGAGCAGTACTTC. It codes for CAISETNVYSSYEQYF.

The rearrangement links TRBV20-1 to TRBJ2-3; 8 positions match TRBD2. CDR1 and CDR2 (germline): DFQATT, SNEGSKA (reference sequence). V was clipped by 6 bases and J by 5 bases; unmatched bases: 7. CDR3 length equals 13 residues. Written as DNA, the CDR3 is TGCAGTGCCGATAGCGGGATAGTAGATACGCAGTATTTT. It encodes CSADSGIVDTQYF.

This chain links TRBV6-6 with TRBJ1-1, with D unresolved. This CDR3 spans 13 amino acids. V was trimmed by 4 bases and J by 4 bases, leaving 10 bases between them. CDR1 is MNHNY and CDR2 is SVGAGI in the germline V gene (reference sequence). CDR3 in amino acids: CASSFIYGTEAFF. In DNA form, the CDR3 reads TGTGCCAGCAGTTTCATTTATGGCACTGAAGCTTTCTTT.

The rearrangement links TRBV4-1 to TRBJ2-1; 12 bases agree with TRBD2. The CDR3 covers 19 residues. J lost 8 bases, V lost 4 bases, and 18 bases had no gene match. Germline loops: CDR1 MGHRA, CDR2 YSYEKL. For the CDR3, the DNA is TGCGCCAGCAGCCTCCGACTAGCGGGAGTTAGGCGTGATGAGGATGAGCAGTTCTTC. Its protein product is CASSLRLAGVRRDEDEQFF.

The chain uses TRBV27 and TRBJ2-7; TRBD2 matches 8 bases. This CDR3 is built from 14 residues. The V gene end was trimmed by 4 bases and the J gene end by 3 bases; junction bases not matched to a gene: 5. CDR1 MNHEY and CDR2 SMNVEV come from the germline V gene (reference sequence). The CDR3 region is CASSSGTSLYEQYF. In DNA form, the CDR3 reads TGTGCCAGCAGTTCCGGGACTAGTCTCTACGAGCAGTACTTC.

This chain connects TRBV7-2 to TRBJ1-6; D gene unclear. This CDR3 has 17 residues. CDR1 SGHTA and CDR2 FQGNSA come from the germline V gene. Trimming pared 2 bases from V and 7 bases from J, leaving 18 bases between. Written as DNA, the CDR3 is TGTGCCAGCAGCTTATTTGCCGTCCAAGTTCCGAATTCACCCCTCCACTTT. Its protein is CASSLFAVQVPNSPLHF.

This clonotype has more than one count but fewer than ten. J is TRBJ1-1 and V is TRBV5-1; D call uncertain. This CDR3 has 13 residues. The germline gives CDR1 SGHRS, CDR2 YFSETQ. V lost 1 base to trimming and J lost 2 bases, with 6 bases between them. CDR3 nucleotides: TGCGCCAGCAGCTTGCACAGTAACACTGAAGCTTTCTTT. It yields the protein CASSLHSNTEAFF.

This clonotype has at least ten counts. The chain carries TRBV3-1 and TRBJ2-1; 7 nucleotides align to TRBD1. The trim removed 1 base at V and 2 bases at J, leaving 2 bases unmatched. Looked up from germline, CDR1 is LGHDT and CDR2 is YNNKEL (reference sequence). The CDR3 totals 15 residues. The CDR3 DNA reads TGTGCCAGCAGCCAAGGACAGGGCCCCTACAATGAGCAGTTCTTC. Amino acids: CASSQGQGPYNEQFF.

The rearrangement joins TRBV18 to TRBJ2-3; D may correspond to TRBD1 or TRBD2 (5 bases each). The CDR3 consists of 15 residues. CDR1 KGHSH and CDR2 LQKENI come from the germline V gene. V gave up 4 bases and J gave up 4 bases, with 15 bases separating them. The CDR3 sequence: CASSRNMGDADTQYF. The CDR3 nucleotides are TGTGCCAGCTCACGGAACATGGGGGACGCAGATACGCAGTATTTT. Using reference TRBV18 and TRBJ2-3 for the parts outside the CDR3, the full variable domain is NAGVMQNPRHLVRRRGQEARLRCSPMKGHSHVYWYRQLPEEGLKFMVYLQKENIIDESGMPKERFSAEFPKEGPSILRIQQVVRGDSAAYFCASSRNMGDADTQYFGPGTRLTVL.

This clonotype was recorded a few times. The V call is TRBV5-1, the J call TRBJ2-1, with 9 bases that match TRBD2. V gave up 5 bases and J gave up 8 bases; unmatched junction bases: 5. The length of the CDR3 is 13 residues. CDR1 is SGHRS and CDR2 is YFSETQ in the germline V gene. Here the CDR3 reads CASRREGRDEQFF. CDR3 in DNA: TGCGCCAGCAGGCGGGAGGGCAGGGATGAGCAGTTCTTC.

The rearrangement joins TRBV20-1 to TRBJ2-1, with D possibly matching TRBD1 (5 bases). V was trimmed by 0 bases and J by 9 bases, leaving 15 bases between them. In germline, CDR1 is DFQATT, CDR2 SNEGSKA (reference sequence). This CDR3 region has 14 residues. The CDR3 DNA follows: TGCAGTGCTAGAGATTCCCAGGGCCGGCTTGAGCAGTTCTTC. This gives the protein CSARDSQGRLEQFF.

A few counts support this clonotype. The gene calls are TRBV19 and TRBJ2-4; D is undetermined. The ends were cut back, 5 bases at V and 0 bases at J, with 5 bases in the middle. The CDR3 has 13 amino acids. Germline loops: CDR1 LNHDA, CDR2 SQIVND (reference sequence). In nucleotides, the CDR3 is TGTGCCAGTAGTGTGCTAGCCAAAAACATTCAGTACTTC. It translates to CASSVLAKNIQYF.

V and J are TRBV20-1 and TRBJ1-2, with a possible D match to TRBD1 (5 bases). Germline V CDR1 and CDR2: DFQATT, SNEGSKA (reference sequence). The CDR3 spans 13 residues. With 7 bases removed from V and 4 bases from J, the gap between germline ends came to 16 bases. The CDR3 DNA sequence: TGCAGTGTCGTTGTCGGGGCCCCCTATGGCTACACCTTC. Translating it yields CSVVVGAPYGYTF.

The chain has TRBV5-5 and TRBJ2-3; tentative D call: TRBD1 (6 bases). The CDR3 runs 17 residues. V was shortened by 3 bases and J by 0 bases, with 17 bases between the two germline ends. CDR1 is SGHKS, CDR2 YYEKEE, per germline (reference sequence). This CDR3 is CASSSPRTATSTDTQYF. The CDR3 DNA reads TGTGCCAGCAGCTCCCCTAGGACAGCCACAAGCACAGATACGCAGTATTTT.

The rearrangement joins TRBV4-3 to TRBJ2-1; tentative D call: TRBD2 (5 bases). The germline V gene has CDR1 LGHNA and CDR2 YSLEER. V was clipped by 1 base and J by 6 bases, with 10 bases between them. This CDR3 comprises 14 residues. CDR3 in DNA: TGCGCCAGCAGCCAAGCGAGGGCCTCCAATGAGCAGTTCTTC. Protein: CASSQARASNEQFF.

The V and J genes are TRBV5-1 and TRBJ2-7; tentatively, D is TRBD1 or TRBD2 (5 bases each). With 4 bases removed from V and 2 bases from J, the gap between germline ends came to 13 bases. CDR1 and CDR2 (germline): SGHRS, YFSETQ. The CDR3 runs to 14 residues. In DNA form, the CDR3 reads TGCGCCAGCAGCCGCCTCGGGGCTACCTACGAGCAGTACTTC. Translating it yields CASSRLGATYEQYF.

This clonotype was detected only a few times. The chain links TRBV5-1 to TRBJ2-2; 7 bases fit TRBD1. From germline, CDR1 is SGHRS and CDR2 YFSETQ. This CDR3 region has 16 residues. V lost 3 bases to trimming and J lost 8 bases; unmatched junction nucleotides: 13. CDR3 protein: CASSSTGTVPPGELFF. The DNA of the CDR3 is TGCGCCAGCAGCTCAACCGGGACAGTACCCCCTGGGGAGCTGTTTTTT.